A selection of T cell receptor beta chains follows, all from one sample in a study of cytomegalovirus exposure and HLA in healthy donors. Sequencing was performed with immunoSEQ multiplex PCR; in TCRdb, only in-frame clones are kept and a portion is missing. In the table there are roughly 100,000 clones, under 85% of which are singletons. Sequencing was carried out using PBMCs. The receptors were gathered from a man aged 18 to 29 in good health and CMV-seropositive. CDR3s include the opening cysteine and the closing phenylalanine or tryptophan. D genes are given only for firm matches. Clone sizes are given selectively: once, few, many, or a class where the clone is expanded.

CDR3: CASSVAGARTEAFF; DNA: TGTGCCAGCAGTGTCGCAGGGGCGAGGACTGAAGCTTTCTTT; length: 14; size: NA; V: TRBV2; J: TRBJ1-1; D: NA
CDR3: CAWSVLPGVLNTEAFF; DNA: TGTGCCTGGAGTGTACTTCCCGGGGTCCTGAACACTGAAGCTTTCTTT; length: 16; size: NA; V: TRBV30; J: TRBJ1-1; D: NA
CDR3: CASSHDSYSPLHF; DNA: TGTGCCAGCAGCCACGACAGCTATTCACCCCTCCACTTT; length: 13; size: NA; V: TRBV7-2; J: TRBJ1-6; D: NA
CDR3: CASSLTNSPLHF; DNA: TGTGCCAGCAGCCTAACGAATTCACCCCTCCACTTT; length: 12; size: NA; V: TRBV6-5; J: TRBJ1-6; D: NA
CDR3: CASSRDSHPQPQHF; DNA: TGTGCCAGCAGTCGGGACAGCCACCCGCAGCCCCAGCATTTT; length: 14; size: NA; V: TRBV27; J: TRBJ1-5; D: TRBD1
CDR3: CSAPEGLGYTF; DNA: TGCAGTGCTCCGGAGGGCCTCGGCTACACCTTC; length: 11; size: once; V: TRBV20-1; J: TRBJ1-2; D: NA
CDR3: CASSEVREAFF; DNA: TGTGCCAGCAGTGAAGTGCGGGAAGCTTTCTTT; length: 11; size: few; V: TRBV2; J: TRBJ1-1; D: NA
CDR3: CACGQLEAFF; DNA: TGTGCCTGTGGACAGCTCGAAGCTTTCTTT; length: 10; size: NA; V: TRBV30; J: TRBJ1-1; D: NA
CDR3: CASSSVRVPDTEAFF; DNA: TGTGCCAGTAGTTCGGTGCGGGTTCCGGACACTGAAGCTTTCTTT; length: 15; size: NA; V: TRBV19; J: TRBJ1-1; D: NA
CDR3: CASNRPGSYNEQFF; DNA: TGTGCCAGCAACCGACCGGGCTCCTACAATGAGCAGTTCTTC; length: 14; size: NA; V: TRBV6-5; J: TRBJ2-1; D: NA